Following are 9 T cell receptor beta chains from one sample sequenced in a study of OX40 agonist ivuxolimab in advanced cancers. The protocol was immunoSEQ multiplex PCR, while the TCRdb copy is restricted to in-frame clones and leaves out a portion. The sample carries 45,000 to 55,000 clones, over 80% recorded once. Sequencing was performed on CD4+ or CD8+ T cells sorted from blood, taken in a trial of the OX40 agonist ivuxolimab. Every receptor here comes from an adult with an advanced solid tumor such as melanoma, head and neck, liver or kidney cancer.

The chain combines TRBV4-2 with TRBJ2-1, with 9 bases aligning to TRBD2. This CDR3 region has 17 residues. Germline V lookup: CDR1 LGHNA, CDR2 YNFKEQ. V lost 0 bases to trimming and J lost 0 bases; unmatched junction nucleotides: 3. CDR3 sequence reads: CASSQETSGSSYNEQFF. DNA for the CDR3: TGTGCCAGCAGCCAAGAGACTAGCGGAAGCTCCTACAATGAGCAGTTCTTC.

This clone occurred once. The chain joins TRBV11-2 to TRBJ1-1, with 7 bases lining up with TRBD1. The CDR3 is made up of 14 amino acids. Germline V lookup: CDR1 SGHAT, CDR2 FQNNGV. The junction had 8 bases not matched to a gene; V was cut back by 9 bases and J by 1 base. This CDR3 reads CASEQGSGNTEAFF. CDR3 nucleotides: TGTGCCAGTGAACAGGGGTCTGGGAACACTGAAGCTTTCTTT.

The V and J genes are TRBV6-1 and TRBJ1-5, with unresolved D. V was clipped by 1 base and J by 1 base, with 8 bases between them. The length of the CDR3 is 15 residues. Germline V gives CDR1 MNHNS, CDR2 SASEGT. The chain's CDR3 is CASSEGQVSNQPQHF. As DNA, the CDR3 is TGTGCCAGCAGTGAAGGCCAGGTGAGCAATCAGCCCCAGCATTTT.

The CDR3 DNA follows: TGTGCCAGCAGCCGGGGCCTGGGCGAAGGCTACACCTTC. Its protein is CASSRGLGEGYTF. The J gene is TRBJ1-2, the V gene TRBV6-5, with D possibly being TRBD1 (5 bases). V lost 6 bases and J lost 8, with 16 bases in between. CDR1 is MNHEY and CDR2 is SVGAGI in the germline V gene. The length of the CDR3 is 13 residues.

The chain has TRBV7-2 and TRBJ1-1; D unresolved. Germline V CDR1 and CDR2: SGHTA, FQGNSA. The germline V and J ends were trimmed by 2 bases and 7 bases, with 14 bases remaining between them. This CDR3 region has 14 residues. The CDR3 bases are TGTGCCAGCAGCTTAACCATGTCGGGAAGTGAAGCTTTCTTT. Encoded protein: CASSLTMSGSEAFF. The whole variable domain, filled in from reference TRBV7-2 and TRBJ1-1, reads GAGVSQSPSNKVTEKGKDVELRCDPISGHTALYWYRQSLGQGLEFLIYFQGNSAPDKSGLPSDRFSAERTGGSVSTLTIQRTQQEDSAVYLCASSLTMSGSEAFFGQGTRLTVV.

The DNA for the CDR3 is TGTGCCAGCAGCGCGACCCAGGGTAATCGAGAGACCCAGTACTTC. Its translation is CASSATQGNRETQYF. The rearrangement joins TRBV5-4 to TRBJ2-5; the D gene is possibly TRBD1 (5 bases). The CDR3 is 15 amino acids. Germline CDR1 reads SGHNT; CDR2 reads YYREEE (reference sequence). V lost 4 bases to trimming and J lost 4 bases, with 17 bases between them.

The chain is built from TRBV7-2 and TRBJ1-2, with D unclear. Germline V gene lookup returns CDR1 SGHTA and CDR2 FQGNSA. V lost 8 bases, J lost 8 bases, and 18 bases lay in between. This CDR3 has 13 residues. The CDR3 nucleotides are TGTGCCAGCTCTCTTTTGACCTGGGGAGGCTACACCTTC. Translating it yields CASSLLTWGGYTF.

This chain uses TRBV5-8 with TRBJ2-7; the match to TRBD1 covers 10 bases. This CDR3 has 13 residues. V was pared by 8 bases and J by 3 bases, with 5 bases of the junction left unmatched. CDR1 and CDR2 (germline): SGHTS, YDEGEE. The CDR3 spells CASTRTGGYEQYF. The CDR3 DNA reads TGTGCCAGTACGAGGACAGGGGGCTACGAGCAGTACTTC.

The chain employs TRBV18 and TRBJ1-6, with 9 bases matching TRBD1. J gave up 6 bases and V 6 bases, and 6 bases lay outside the gene matches. The CDR3 covers 15 residues. CDR1 and CDR2 from the germline V gene are KGHSH and LQKENI. The CDR3 nucleotides are TGTGCCAGCTCGTCCGGGACAGGGTCTAATTCACCCCTCCACTTT. It translates to CASSSGTGSNSPLHF.